The T cell receptor (beta chain) under discussion was sequenced for a study of CXCR3-negative and CXCR3-positive naive CD8 T cells. Whole-study results and caveats: Higher TRB CDR3 hydrophobicity marked CXCR3-positive naive cells relative to CXCR3-negative naive cells.

A CD45RO-CCR7+CD27+CD95- phenotype identified naive CD8+ T cells. cDNA libraries for TRB were generated by 5' RACE incorporating UMI labels. TCRdb reanalyzed the 5' RACE reads, giving one entry per CDR3 protein sequence and no DNA. This sample contains roughly 130,000 distinct CDR3 sequences. The CDR3 totals 13 residues. In germline, CDR1 is MNHNY, CDR2 SVGAGI (reference sequence). As concerns this clonotype: The antigen is unknown.

The sequence was obtained from a human donor in good health. Some clones in this sample may be carry-over from other donors' samples. This chain joins TRBV6-6 and TRBJ2-1; TCRdb gives TRBD1 as the D gene, but with no DNA this cannot be confirmed. The material sequenced was naive CXCR3+ CD8+ T cells from blood. Subset defined: CD45RO-CCR7+CD27+CD95- naive CD8+ T cells expressing CXCR3 (TNR3+). CDR3: CASSYGQGNEQFF.